The rows below give T cell receptor beta chains drawn from one sample of a study of blood T cell repertoires in COVID-19. Sequenced by immunoSEQ multiplex PCR; TCRdb stores in-frame clones only, minus some. The sample comprises about 280,000 clones, over 75% of which are singletons, and 0.75% to 1% rests with the top ten. Sequenced material: PBMCs or T cells enriched from blood (not recorded which). These receptor sequences come from a woman aged 25-40 years who had recovered from COVID-19. CDR3s include the opening cysteine and the closing phenylalanine or tryptophan. Fields, in order: J gene, D gene, V gene, clone size, CDR3 protein, CDR3 DNA. The D gene is left open where the match is weak. A clone size is listed for some rows: how often the clone was seen (once, few, many), or a class if it is expanded.

j_gene: TRBJ1-5
d_gene: TRBD1
v_gene: TRBV5-6
abundance: once
CDR3aa: CASQAPGQAGWDNQPQHF
CDR3nt: TGTGCCAGCCAAGCACCGGGACAGGCCGGGTGGGACAATCAGCCCCAGCATTTT

j_gene: TRBJ2-7
d_gene: TRBD1
v_gene: TRBV28
abundance: NA
CDR3aa: CASSLWGQLYF
CDR3nt: TGTGCCAGCAGTTTATGGGGACAGCTTTACTTC

j_gene: TRBJ2-5
d_gene: TRBD1
v_gene: TRBV5-4
abundance: NA
CDR3aa: CASSPGGTQYF
CDR3nt: TGTGCCAGCAGCCCAGGGGGGACCCAGTACTTC

j_gene: TRBJ2-1
d_gene: NA
v_gene: TRBV9
abundance: NA
CDR3aa: CASSVLGGPIGEQFF
CDR3nt: TGTGCCAGCAGCGTCCTCGGAGGCCCGATTGGTGAGCAGTTCTTC

j_gene: TRBJ2-6
d_gene: NA
v_gene: TRBV4-1
abundance: NA
CDR3aa: CASSQDRGGPSSGANVLTF
CDR3nt: TGCGCCAGCAGCCAAGATCGAGGGGGTCCTAGCTCTGGGGCCAACGTCCTGACTTTC

j_gene: TRBJ1-3
d_gene: NA
v_gene: TRBV6-6
abundance: NA
CDR3aa: CASSYSKGTIYF
CDR3nt: TGTGCCAGCAGTTACTCGAAGGGGACCATATATTTT

j_gene: TRBJ1-4
d_gene: NA
v_gene: TRBV7-9
abundance: NA
CDR3aa: CASSLGGREKLFF
CDR3nt: TGTGCCAGCAGCTTAGGGGGCCGTGAAAAACTGTTTTTT

j_gene: TRBJ2-5
d_gene: NA
v_gene: TRBV27
abundance: NA
CDR3aa: CASSARLGAQETQYF
CDR3nt: TGTGCCAGCAGTGCCAGGTTAGGGGCTCAAGAGACCCAGTACTTC

j_gene: TRBJ1-4
d_gene: NA
v_gene: TRBV5-5
abundance: NA
CDR3aa: CASSLDWAGLGANEKLFF
CDR3nt: TGTGCCAGCAGCTTGGACTGGGCAGGGCTAGGGGCTAATGAAAAACTGTTTTTT

j_gene: TRBJ1-5
d_gene: NA
v_gene: TRBV30
abundance: NA
CDR3aa: CAWRGGGNQPQHF
CDR3nt: TGTGCCTGGAGGGGAGGGGGTAATCAGCCCCAGCATTTT

j_gene: TRBJ1-3
d_gene: NA
v_gene: TRBV27
abundance: NA
CDR3aa: CASRTAGSNTIYF
CDR3nt: TGTGCCAGCAGAACGGCAGGTTCCAACACCATATATTTT

j_gene: TRBJ2-7
d_gene: NA
v_gene: TRBV11-2
abundance: NA
CDR3aa: CASSLGQIYEQYF
CDR3nt: TGTGCCAGCAGCTTAGGACAGATCTACGAGCAGTACTTC

j_gene: TRBJ2-7
d_gene: NA
v_gene: TRBV27
abundance: NA
CDR3aa: CASSLRGSAFYEQYF
CDR3nt: TGTGCCAGCAGTTTACGGGGTTCTGCATTCTACGAGCAGTACTTC

j_gene: TRBJ2-1
d_gene: TRBD1
v_gene: TRBV29-1
abundance: NA
CDR3aa: CSVDRIYNEQFF
CDR3nt: TGCAGCGTGGACAGGATTTACAATGAGCAGTTCTTC

j_gene: TRBJ1-1
d_gene: NA
v_gene: TRBV5-1
abundance: NA
CDR3aa: CASSLASRTENTEAFF
CDR3nt: TGCGCCAGCAGCTTGGCCTCCAGGACAGAGAACACTGAAGCTTTCTTT

j_gene: TRBJ2-1
d_gene: NA
v_gene: TRBV7-3
abundance: NA
CDR3aa: CASSLGHGLYNEQFF
CDR3nt: TGTGCCAGCAGCTTGGGCCACGGACTCTACAATGAGCAGTTCTTC

j_gene: TRBJ1-2
d_gene: TRBD1
v_gene: TRBV2
abundance: NA
CDR3aa: CASSTDRVDGYTF
CDR3nt: TGTGCCAGCAGCACCGACAGGGTTGACGGCTACACCTTC

j_gene: TRBJ2-3
d_gene: NA
v_gene: TRBV2
abundance: NA
CDR3aa: CASSGLLTVQDTQYF
CDR3nt: TGTGCCAGCAGCGGGCTACTGACAGTCCAGGATACGCAGTATTTT

j_gene: TRBJ2-7
d_gene: TRBD2
v_gene: TRBV7-9
abundance: NA
CDR3aa: CASSLILAGPYSYEQYF
CDR3nt: TGTGCCAGCAGCCTCATTTTAGCGGGGCCTTACTCCTACGAGCAGTACTTC

j_gene: TRBJ2-3
d_gene: TRBD2
v_gene: TRBV27
abundance: once
CDR3aa: CATKLRTSGSTDTQYF
CDR3nt: TGTGCCACCAAGTTGAGGACTAGCGGGAGCACAGATACGCAGTATTTT

j_gene: TRBJ1-1
d_gene: TRBD1
v_gene: TRBV5-1
abundance: NA
CDR3aa: CASSSGGTGDTEAFF
CDR3nt: TGCGCCAGCAGCTCAGGAGGGACAGGGGACACTGAAGCTTTCTTT

j_gene: TRBJ1-1
d_gene: TRBD1
v_gene: TRBV6-5
abundance: NA
CDR3aa: CASYGWHRGDTEAFF
CDR3nt: TGTGCCAGCTATGGGTGGCACAGGGGGGACACTGAAGCTTTCTTT

j_gene: TRBJ2-5
d_gene: TRBD2
v_gene: TRBV28
abundance: NA
CDR3aa: CASSWSPGLAGQETQYF
CDR3nt: TGTGCCAGCAGTTGGTCTCCCGGACTAGCGGGACAAGAGACCCAGTACTTC

j_gene: TRBJ2-7
d_gene: NA
v_gene: TRBV4-1
abundance: NA
CDR3aa: CASSQVGLPSREQYF
CDR3nt: TGCGCCAGCAGCCAAGTGGGACTTCCCTCCCGGGAGCAGTACTTC

j_gene: TRBJ2-1
d_gene: TRBD1
v_gene: TRBV27
abundance: NA
CDR3aa: CASSLAPGTAYNEQFF
CDR3nt: TGTGCCAGCAGTTTAGCACCCGGGACAGCTTACAATGAGCAGTTCTTC

j_gene: TRBJ1-1
d_gene: TRBD1
v_gene: TRBV7-6
abundance: NA
CDR3aa: CASSLGRGTGQGWAEAFF
CDR3nt: TGTGCCAGCAGCCTAGGGCGAGGGACAGGACAAGGATGGGCTGAAGCTTTCTTT

j_gene: TRBJ1-2
d_gene: NA
v_gene: TRBV10-1
abundance: NA
CDR3aa: CASSESLLAGERNGYTF
CDR3nt: TGCGCCAGCAGTGAGTCATTGTTGGCGGGGGAACGAAATGGCTACACCTTC

j_gene: TRBJ2-4
d_gene: NA
v_gene: TRBV28
abundance: NA
CDR3aa: CASSLSQVAKNIQYF
CDR3nt: TGTGCCAGCAGTTTATCGCAGGTAGCCAAAAACATTCAGTACTTC

j_gene: TRBJ2-7
d_gene: TRBD1
v_gene: TRBV28
abundance: NA
CDR3aa: CASSLFDRGHYEQYF
CDR3nt: TGTGCCAGCAGTTTATTCGACAGGGGGCACTACGAGCAGTACTTC

j_gene: TRBJ1-5
d_gene: NA
v_gene: TRBV7-8
abundance: NA
CDR3aa: CASSFVEGNQPQHF
CDR3nt: TGTGCCAGCAGCTTCGTTGAGGGCAATCAGCCCCAGCATTTT

j_gene: TRBJ1-1
d_gene: NA
v_gene: TRBV5-1
abundance: NA
CDR3aa: CASSSPNTEAFF
CDR3nt: TGCGCCAGCAGCTCTCCGAACACTGAAGCTTTCTTT

j_gene: TRBJ2-7
d_gene: TRBD2
v_gene: TRBV6-6
abundance: once
CDR3aa: CARTSADEQYF
CDR3nt: TGTGCCAGGACTAGCGCAGACGAGCAGTACTTC

j_gene: TRBJ2-7
d_gene: NA
v_gene: TRBV20-1
abundance: NA
CDR3aa: CSAETIEQYF
CDR3nt: TGCAGTGCCGAGACAATCGAGCAGTACTTC

j_gene: TRBJ2-1
d_gene: NA
v_gene: TRBV16
abundance: NA
CDR3aa: CASSHPRGRDTNNEQFF
CDR3nt: TGTGCCAGCAGCCACCCTCGAGGCAGGGACACCAATAATGAGCAGTTCTTC

j_gene: TRBJ1-1
d_gene: NA
v_gene: TRBV7-9
abundance: NA
CDR3aa: CASSYAGHGSDFAFF
CDR3nt: TGTGCCAGCAGCTACGCCGGCCACGGGTCCGATTTCGCTTTCTTT

j_gene: TRBJ2-3
d_gene: TRBD1
v_gene: TRBV6-5
abundance: NA
CDR3aa: CASSSGTGDTDTQYF
CDR3nt: TGTGCCAGCAGTTCGGGGACAGGGGACACAGATACGCAGTATTTT

j_gene: TRBJ1-1
d_gene: NA
v_gene: TRBV2
abundance: NA
CDR3aa: CASTSGVNTEAFF
CDR3nt: TGTGCCAGCACCTCTGGAGTGAACACTGAAGCTTTCTTT

j_gene: TRBJ1-3
d_gene: NA
v_gene: TRBV12-3/TRBV12-4
abundance: NA
CDR3aa: CASNRDNGNTIYF
CDR3nt: TGTGCCAGCAACCGGGACAACGGAAACACCATATATTTT

j_gene: TRBJ2-2
d_gene: NA
v_gene: TRBV3-1/TRBV3-2
abundance: NA
CDR3aa: CASSQDINTGELFF
CDR3nt: TGTGCCAGCAGCCAAGATATCAACACCGGGGAGCTGTTTTTT

j_gene: TRBJ1-3
d_gene: TRBD1
v_gene: TRBV3-1/TRBV3-2
abundance: NA
CDR3aa: CASSHRAGTGISGNTIYF
CDR3nt: TGTGCCAGCAGCCACAGGGCTGGGACAGGGATCTCTGGAAACACCATATATTTT

j_gene: TRBJ1-1
d_gene: TRBD1
v_gene: TRBV19
abundance: NA
CDR3aa: CASGTGGSTEAFF
CDR3nt: TGTGCCAGTGGGACAGGGGGGAGCACTGAAGCTTTCTTT

j_gene: TRBJ1-1
d_gene: TRBD1
v_gene: TRBV19
abundance: NA
CDR3aa: CASNKDRGTEAFF
CDR3nt: TGTGCCAGTAATAAGGACAGGGGTACTGAAGCTTTCTTT

j_gene: TRBJ1-3
d_gene: NA
v_gene: TRBV5-5
abundance: NA
CDR3aa: CASSLSLPSTLSGNTIYF
CDR3nt: TGTGCCAGCAGCTTGTCCCTACCTTCTACCCTCTCTGGAAACACCATATATTTT

j_gene: TRBJ2-7
d_gene: NA
v_gene: TRBV6-5
abundance: NA
CDR3aa: CASSPTGRLSYEQYF
CDR3nt: TGTGCCAGCAGTCCGACAGGCCGACTCTCCTACGAGCAGTACTTC

j_gene: TRBJ2-5
d_gene: TRBD2
v_gene: TRBV12-3/TRBV12-4
abundance: few
CDR3aa: CASSLRGLETQYF
CDR3nt: TGTGCCAGCAGTTTGCGGGGGTTGGAGACCCAGTACTTC